The 16 T cell receptor beta chains presented below share a single source sample, sequenced in a study of blood T cell repertoires in COVID-19. Clones were sequenced by immunoSEQ multiplex PCR, and TCRdb holds only the in-frame ones, with some missing. The table records 90,000 to 100,000 clones, around 82% of them present only once. Specimen: peripheral blood. The receptor source for this set is a man aged 65-85 years with active or convalescent COVID-19.

J is TRBJ1-6 and V is TRBV10-2; D call uncertain. The CDR3 is 13 amino acids. Germline V CDR1 and CDR2: WSHSY, SAAADI. The germline V and J ends were trimmed by 8 bases and 14 bases, with 19 bases remaining between them. The CDR3 DNA is TGCGCCAGCGTAACGGATCCGGGGAGGGCCCTCCACTTT. This codes for CASVTDPGRALHF.

This clone occurred once. The genes are TRBV11-2 and TRBJ1-1, with 8 bases fitting TRBD1. The germline V gene encodes CDR1 SGHAT and CDR2 FQNNGV. J lost 11 bases, V lost 6 bases, and 14 bases had no gene match. This CDR3 contains 14 residues. The CDR3 DNA reads as TGTGCCAGCAGATTTGCAGGGGGCACCAGCTGGGCTTTCTTT. This gives the protein CASRFAGGTSWAFF.

The rearrangement uses TRBV4-1 and TRBJ1-5; 7 bases map to TRBD1. Per the germline V gene, CDR1 is MGHRA and CDR2 is YSYEKL. The CDR3 consists of 15 residues. Trimming removed 1 base from V and 0 bases from J; junction bases left unmatched: 0. In nucleotides, the CDR3 is TGCGCCAGCAGCCAAGGACAGGGTAGCAATCAGCCCCAGCATTTT. Its protein is CASSQGQGSNQPQHF.

CDR3 amino acids: CASSLSSRRPYGYTF. DNA of the CDR3: TGTGCCAGCAGTTTATCGTCGAGGCGCCCCTATGGCTACACCTTC. The chain recombines TRBV27 with TRBJ1-2; D is undetermined. CDR3 size: 15 residues. V was shortened by 0 bases and J by 4 bases, with 12 bases between the two germline ends. CDR1 MNHEY and CDR2 SMNVEV come from the germline V gene (reference sequence).

V gene TRBV6-5 combines with J gene TRBJ1-2; D perhaps matches TRBD1 (6 bases). Germline CDR1 is MNHEY and CDR2 is SVGAGI. The CDR3 is 13 amino acids. The V and J ends lost 5 bases and 8 bases respectively, with 15 bases between them. CDR3 residues: CASSPQGLEGYTF. The CDR3 DNA sequence: TGTGCCAGCAGTCCACAGGGATTGGAAGGCTACACCTTC.

This clone was seen just once. Written as DNA, the CDR3 is TGTGCCACCAGCAGAGATCTCCGGGAGCCAAGTGGCTACACCTTC. It is translated as CATSRDLREPSGYTF. V is TRBV15 and J is TRBJ1-2; D unclear. Between the trimmed V and J ends, which lost 0 bases and 7 bases, there was a span of 15 bases. This CDR3 is 15 amino acids long. In germline, CDR1 is LNHNV, CDR2 YYDKDF (reference sequence). The whole variable domain, filled in from reference TRBV15 and TRBJ1-2, reads DAMVIQNPRYQVTQFGKPVTLSCSQTLNHNVMYWYQQKSSQAPKLLFHYYDKDFNNEADTPDNFQSRRPNTSFCFLDIRSPGLGDTAMYLCATSRDLREPSGYTFGSGTRLTVV.

The chain links TRBV9 to TRBJ2-2; 8 positions match TRBD2. This CDR3 is 16 amino acids long. CDR1 is SGDLS, CDR2 YYNGEE, per germline. The junction had 6 bases not matched to a gene; V was cut back by 1 base and J by 4 bases. The CDR3 spells CASSVRSGGFTGELFF. The CDR3 DNA is TGTGCCAGCAGCGTACGAAGCGGGGGATTCACCGGGGAGCTGTTTTTT.

The V gene is TRBV4-1, the J gene TRBJ2-1; 7 nucleotides match TRBD2. Looked up from germline, CDR1 is MGHRA and CDR2 is YSYEKL. The length of the CDR3 is 15 residues. V lost 6 bases and J lost 0; bases outside the gene matches: 5. In nucleotides, the CDR3 is TGCGCCAGCAGTCTAAGCGGGGCCTCCTACAATGAGCAGTTCTTC. Protein sequence: CASSLSGASYNEQFF.

V and J are TRBV7-2 and TRBJ2-7, with D maybe TRBD1 (6 bases). Germline values: CDR1 SGHTA, CDR2 FQGNSA. Trimming stripped 0 bases from V and 6 bases from J, with 15 bases between. The CDR3 totals 15 residues. CDR3 DNA: TGTGCCAGCAGCTTAGCGCTGCAGGGGATAGGCGAGCAGTACTTC. This encodes CASSLALQGIGEQYF.

Only a few counts were recorded for this clone. This CDR3 is CSVGAGLAAYGYTF. CDR3 bases: TGCAGCGTTGGCGCGGGACTGGCGGCCTATGGCTACACCTTC. This chain connects TRBV29-1 to TRBJ1-2; D perhaps matches TRBD1 (5 bases). The V end was cut by 4 bases, the J end by 4 bases, with 16 bases between. Germline V gives CDR1 SQVTM, CDR2 ANQGSEA. This CDR3 has 14 amino acids.

The chain uses TRBV23-1 and TRBJ1-2, with D perhaps matching TRBD1 (6 bases). TRBV23-1 is an ORF, and what it does is uncertain. The germline V and J ends were trimmed by 2 bases and 3 bases, with 7 bases remaining between them. This CDR3 contains 13 residues. CDR3 sequence: CASSQGGYYGYTF. CDR3 nucleotides: TGCGCCAGCAGTCAAGGGGGCTACTATGGCTACACCTTC.

CDR3 bases: TGTGCCAGCAGCTTAATCATGGAGGGAAACACCATATATTTT. Amino acids: CASSLIMEGNTIYF. The rearrangement links TRBV7-6 to TRBJ1-3; D remains unclear. V was shortened by 2 bases and J by 4 bases, with 9 bases between the two germline ends. This CDR3 spans 14 amino acids. Germline CDR1 and CDR2: SGHVS and FNYEAQ.

This clone was seen a few times. The CDR3 DNA is TGCGCCAGCAGCCTGGACAGGCACCCAGATACGCAGTATTTT. Translated: CASSLDRHPDTQYF. The genes are TRBV5-1 and TRBJ2-3; 7 positions match TRBD1. V lost 4 bases, J lost 4 bases, and 6 bases stayed unmatched. This CDR3 contains 14 residues. The germline CDR1 and CDR2 sequences are SGHRS and YFSETQ.

The chain recombines TRBV2 with TRBJ2-2; 8 nucleotides align to TRBD1. Trimming at V came to 8 bases and at J to 7 bases, leaving 9 bases not matched to a gene. The CDR3 runs to 14 residues. The germline gives CDR1 SNHLY, CDR2 FYNNEI. The CDR3 loop is CASARTGFGGELFF. CDR3 nucleotide sequence: TGTGCCAGCGCCAGGACAGGGTTTGGCGGGGAGCTGTTTTTT.

The chain uses TRBV11-3 and TRBJ1-2, with D possibly being TRBD1 (5 bases). V was trimmed by 5 bases and J by 2 bases, leaving 9 bases between them. The CDR3 runs to 13 residues. Per germline, CDR1 SGHNT and CDR2 YENEEA. This chain's CDR3 is CASSKGRNYGYTF. In nucleotides, the CDR3 is TGTGCCAGCAGCAAGGGGAGGAACTATGGCTACACCTTC. Full variable domain (rest looked up from reference TRBV11-3 and TRBJ1-2): EAGVVQSPRYKIIEKKQPVAFWCNPISGHNTLYWYLQNLGQGPELLIRYENEEAVDDSQLPKDRFSAERLKGVDSTLKIQPAELGDSAVYLCASSKGRNYGYTFGSGTRLTVV.

The chain employs TRBV30 and TRBJ1-4; TRBD1 might be the D (5 bases). This CDR3 comprises 13 residues. Germline V gene lookup returns CDR1 GTSNPN and CDR2 SVGIG (reference sequence). V was shortened by 1 base and J by 13 bases, with 16 bases between the two germline ends. CDR3 DNA: TGTGCCTGGAGTGGAGACAGCGGGGGACGACTGTTTTTT. It codes for CAWSGDSGGRLFF.